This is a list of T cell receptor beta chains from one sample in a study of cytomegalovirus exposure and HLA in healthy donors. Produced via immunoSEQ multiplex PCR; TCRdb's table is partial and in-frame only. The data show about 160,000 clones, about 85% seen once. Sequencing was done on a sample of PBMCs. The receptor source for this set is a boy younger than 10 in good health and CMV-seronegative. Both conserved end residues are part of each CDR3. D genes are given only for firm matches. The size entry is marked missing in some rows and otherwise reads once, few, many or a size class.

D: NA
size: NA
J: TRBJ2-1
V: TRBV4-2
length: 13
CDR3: CASSPGWGHEQFF
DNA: TGTGCCAGCAGCCCAGGGTGGGGCCATGAGCAGTTCTTC

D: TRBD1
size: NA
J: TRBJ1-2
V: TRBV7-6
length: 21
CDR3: CASSFKTGPFSYLCIFYGYTF
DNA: TGTGCCAGCAGCTTCAAGACAGGGCCATTCTCTTATCTTTGTATTTTCTATGGCTACACCTTC

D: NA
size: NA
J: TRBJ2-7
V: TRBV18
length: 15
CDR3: CASSSVPGSAYEQYF
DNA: TGTGCCAGCTCTTCCGTACCGGGTTCGGCCTACGAGCAGTACTTC

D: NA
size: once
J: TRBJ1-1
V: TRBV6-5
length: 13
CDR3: CASSMLGRGEAFF
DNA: TGTGCCAGCAGCATGCTGGGCAGGGGTGAAGCTTTCTTT

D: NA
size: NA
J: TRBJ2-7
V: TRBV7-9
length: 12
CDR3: CSSSLGSYEQYF
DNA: TGTTCCAGCAGCTTGGGGAGTTACGAGCAGTACTTC

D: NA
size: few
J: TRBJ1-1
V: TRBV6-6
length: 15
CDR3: CASSYRGFSYTEAFF
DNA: TGTGCCAGCAGTTACCGAGGGTTCTCCTACACTGAAGCTTTCTTT

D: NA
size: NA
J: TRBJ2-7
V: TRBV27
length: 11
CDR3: CASSWGDEQYF
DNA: TGTGCCAGCAGTTGGGGGGACGAGCAGTACTTC

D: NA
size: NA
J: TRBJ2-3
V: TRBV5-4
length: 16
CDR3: CASSVSGGGATDTQYF
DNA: TGTGCCAGCAGCGTTAGCGGTGGGGGGGCCACAGATACGCAGTATTTT

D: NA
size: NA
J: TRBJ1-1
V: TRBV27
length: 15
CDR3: CASSWLGLKNTEAFF
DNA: TGTGCCAGCAGTTGGTTGGGACTGAAAAACACTGAAGCTTTCTTT

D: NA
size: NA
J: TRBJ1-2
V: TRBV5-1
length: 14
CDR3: CASSLQPANYGYTF
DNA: TGCGCCAGCAGCTTACAACCTGCTAACTATGGCTACACCTTC

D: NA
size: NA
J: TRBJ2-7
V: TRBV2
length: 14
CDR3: CASSEWPESYEQYF
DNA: TGTGCCAGCAGTGAGTGGCCTGAATCCTACGAGCAGTACTTC

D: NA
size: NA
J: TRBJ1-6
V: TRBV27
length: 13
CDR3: CASRVGGTSPLHF
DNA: TGTGCCAGCAGAGTAGGGGGAACTTCACCCCTCCACTTT

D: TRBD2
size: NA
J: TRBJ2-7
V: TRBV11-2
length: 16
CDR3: CASSSQLAGISYEQYF
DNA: TGTGCCAGCAGCTCCCAACTAGCGGGGATCTCCTACGAGCAGTACTTC

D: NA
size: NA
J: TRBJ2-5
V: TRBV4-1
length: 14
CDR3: CASSPGEGRETQYF
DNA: TGCGCCAGCAGCCCTGGAGAGGGGAGGGAGACCCAGTACTTC

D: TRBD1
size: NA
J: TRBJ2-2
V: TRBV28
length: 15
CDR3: CASSPGTGDTGELFF
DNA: TGTGCCAGCAGCCCCGGGACAGGGGACACCGGGGAGCTGTTTTTT

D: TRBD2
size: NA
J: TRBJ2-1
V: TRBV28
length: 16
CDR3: CASSLGLAGAYNEQFF
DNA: TGTGCCAGCAGTCTCGGACTAGCGGGAGCCTACAATGAGCAGTTCTTC

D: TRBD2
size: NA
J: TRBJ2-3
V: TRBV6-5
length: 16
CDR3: CASSSLAGGRTDTQYF
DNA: TGTGCCAGCAGTTCCCTAGCGGGAGGACGCACAGATACGCAGTATTTT

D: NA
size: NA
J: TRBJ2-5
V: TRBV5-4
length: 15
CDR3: CASSLGRDSGRTQYF
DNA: TGTGCCAGCAGCTTGGGTCGGGACAGCGGGCGGACCCAGTACTTC

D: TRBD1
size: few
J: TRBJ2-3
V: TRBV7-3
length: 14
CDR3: CASGSGGITDTQYF
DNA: TGTGCCAGTGGCTCAGGGGGTATCACAGATACGCAGTATTTT

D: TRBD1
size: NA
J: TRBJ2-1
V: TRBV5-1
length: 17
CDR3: CASSLVPGGSSYNEQFF
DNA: TGCGCCAGCAGCTTAGTCCCAGGGGGTAGCTCCTACAATGAGCAGTTCTTC

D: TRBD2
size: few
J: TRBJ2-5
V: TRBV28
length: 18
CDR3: CASSLLASSGRARETQYF
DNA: TGTGCCAGCAGTTTATTAGCGTCTAGCGGGAGGGCCAGGGAGACCCAGTACTTC

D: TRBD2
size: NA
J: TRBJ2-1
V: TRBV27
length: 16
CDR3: CASSPWTSGSSGEQFF
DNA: TGTGCCAGCAGTCCCTGGACTAGCGGGAGCTCGGGTGAGCAGTTCTTC

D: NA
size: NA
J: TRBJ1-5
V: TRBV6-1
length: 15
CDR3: CASSEMDSSASPQHF
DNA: TGTGCCAGCAGTGAAATGGACTCGAGTGCCTCCCCCCAGCATTTT

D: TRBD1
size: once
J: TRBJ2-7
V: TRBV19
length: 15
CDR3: CASSILDRAGYEQYF
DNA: TGTGCCAGTAGTATACTGGACAGGGCGGGTTACGAGCAGTACTTC

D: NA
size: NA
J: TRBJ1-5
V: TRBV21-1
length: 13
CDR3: CASSKVSPQPQHF
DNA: TGTGCCAGCAGCAAAGTTAGTCCTCAGCCCCAGCATTTT

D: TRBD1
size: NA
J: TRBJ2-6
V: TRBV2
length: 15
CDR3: CASRQQGSGANVLTF
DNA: TGTGCCAGCAGGCAACAGGGGTCTGGGGCCAACGTCCTGACTTTC